The 25 T cell receptor beta chains given below trace back to one sample, sequenced in a study of blood T cell repertoires in COVID-19. TCRdb's table, derived via immunoSEQ multiplex PCR, lists solely in-frame clones and lacks some. There are about 12,000 clones in the sample; about two thirds occur only once, and more than 5.5% lies in the top ten. The specimen was peripheral blood. Receptor source: a man aged 60 to 69 with COVID-19, enrolled during active disease.

V and J are TRBV30 and TRBJ1-2, with 7 bases lining up with TRBD1. With V trimmed by 5 bases and J by 0 bases, 3 bases remained unmatched. CDR1 is GTSNPN, CDR2 SVGIG, per germline (reference sequence). The CDR3 consists of 13 residues. The chain's CDR3 is CAWLRGSNYGYTF. The CDR3 DNA follows: TGTGCCTGGCTCAGGGGGTCTAACTATGGCTACACCTTC.

This rearrangement joins TRBV19 to TRBJ1-6; TRBD1 agrees at 7 bases. Trimming removed 10 bases from V and 7 bases from J; junction bases left unmatched: 7. Germline CDR1 reads LNHDA; CDR2 reads SQIVND (reference sequence). The CDR3 loop spans 13 amino acids. CDR3 protein: CATRDRLNSPLHF. CDR3 nucleotides: TGTGCCACCAGGGACAGATTGAATTCACCCCTCCACTTT.

This clone was seen a single time. The V and J genes are TRBV28 and TRBJ2-3, with 12 bases aligning to TRBD2. The CDR3 runs to 17 residues. Germline CDR1 MDHEN, CDR2 SYDVKM. The V and J ends lost 6 bases and 3 bases, in that order; junction bases with no gene match: 10. CDR3 DNA sequence: TGTGCCAGCAGGCACGGGACTAGCGGGTTGGGGACAGATACGCAGTATTTT. It specifies CASRHGTSGLGTDTQYF. The whole variable domain, filled in from reference TRBV28 and TRBJ2-3, reads DVKVTQSSRYLVKRTGEKVFLECVQDMDHENMFWYRQDPGLGLRLIYFSYDVKMKEKGDIPEGYSVSREKKERFSLILESASTNQTSMYLCASRHGTSGLGTDTQYFGPGTRLTVL.

This clone counts as medium-sized (0.01 to 0.1%). V and J are TRBV4-1 and TRBJ2-1; 9 bases match TRBD2. V lost 0 bases to trimming and J lost 4 bases; unmatched junction nucleotides: 4. The CDR3 length is 16 residues. Germline V gene lookup returns CDR1 MGHRA and CDR2 YSYEKL. The DNA for the CDR3 is TGCGCCAGCAGCCAAGAGTCGACTAGCGGATACAATGAGCAGTTCTTC. The encoded protein is CASSQESTSGYNEQFF.

Written as DNA, the CDR3 is TGCGCCAGCAGCCAGAGATTACTAGCGGGAGGCGGTGAGCAGTTCTTC. Translation: CASSQRLLAGGGEQFF. This chain joins TRBV4-3 and TRBJ2-1; 12 bases are shared with TRBD2. The CDR3 runs to 16 residues. With 3 bases clipped from V and 9 bases from J, the junction kept 9 bases outside the gene matches. Per the germline V gene, CDR1 is LGHNA and CDR2 is YSLEER.

This clone was detected once. This chain uses TRBV15 with TRBJ2-5; tentative D call: TRBD1 (6 bases). The CDR3 totals 13 residues. V shed 3 bases and J shed 2 bases, with 7 bases lying between them. Germline V gene data show CDR1 as LNHNV and CDR2 as YYDKDF (reference sequence). CDR3 DNA: TGTGCCACCAGCAGTCAGGGGCAAGAGACCCAGTACTTC. It specifies CATSSQGQETQYF.

The chain couples TRBV5-1 to TRBJ1-2; 7 nucleotides align to TRBD1. The CDR3 totals 12 residues. Germline V CDR1 and CDR2: SGHRS, YFSETQ. J lost 3 bases, V lost 4 bases, and 0 bases had no gene match. This CDR3 reads CASSGTDYGYTF. CDR3 in DNA: TGCGCCAGCAGCGGGACAGACTATGGCTACACCTTC.

V and J are TRBV21-1 and TRBJ2-4; the DNA was not used to check the table's D call, TRBD2. TRBV21-1 is shown as a pseudogene. The CDR3 totals 18 residues. CDR3 region: CASSTGYGRRGAKNIQYF. CDR3 DNA sequence: TGTGCCAGCAGCACCGGTTATGGCCGGAGAGGGGCCAAAAACATTCAGTACTTC.

The chain joins TRBV3-1 (or the pseudogene TRBV3-2) to TRBJ2-3; no reliable D call. V lost 1 base and J 3 bases, leaving 14 bases between the germline ends. The V gene's germline CDR1 is LGHDT and CDR2 YNNKEL (reference sequence). The CDR3 has 16 amino acids. CDR3 coding DNA: TGTGCCAGCAGCCAAGGGCGGCGGCCGTGGACAGATACGCAGTATTTT. It is translated as CASSQGRRPWTDTQYF.

This chain uses TRBV27 with TRBJ1-5, with 10 bases identical to TRBD1. Losses at the gene ends were 2 bases for V and 9 bases for J; bases not matched to a gene: 7. The CDR3 spans 15 residues. Germline CDR1 reads MNHEY; CDR2 reads SMNVEV (reference sequence). DNA of the CDR3: TGTGCCAGCAGTTTAGGGACAGGGGCCACTTGGCCCCAGCATTTT. Translated, it gives CASSLGTGATWPQHF.

The chain links TRBV28 to TRBJ1-5, with a tentative D call TRBD1 (5 bases). Germline loops: CDR1 MDHEN, CDR2 SYDVKM. V was clipped by 10 bases and J by 2 bases, with 12 bases between them. CDR3 length: 13 amino acids. The CDR3 sequence: CATKWGGNQPQHF. The DNA for the CDR3 is TGTGCCACCAAATGGGGGGGCAATCAGCCCCAGCATTTT.

The chain couples TRBV6-2 or TRBV6-3 to TRBJ1-6; 7 bases agree with TRBD1. The J segment lost 17 bases and the V segment lost 2 bases, leaving 12 bases of the junction unmatched. The CDR3 runs 14 residues. Per germline, CDR1 MNHEY and CDR2 SVGEGT. The CDR3 region is CASSYVGGGQLFHF. Here the CDR3 DNA reads TGTGCCAGCAGTTACGTCGGAGGGGGCCAACTCTTCCACTTT.

The chain uses TRBV28 and TRBJ1-2, with D hard to call. The germline V gene has CDR1 MDHEN and CDR2 SYDVKM. The CDR3 runs 13 residues. V dropped 10 bases and J dropped 0 bases, with 12 bases sitting between them. In DNA form, the CDR3 reads TGTGCCATCCCGAGATCCGCTAACTATGGCTACACCTTC. This gives the protein CAIPRSANYGYTF.

The genes are TRBV7-2 and TRBJ2-1, with TRBD2 as a possible D gene (6 bases). The length of the CDR3 is 17 residues. Germline lookup yields CDR1 SGHTA and CDR2 FQGNSA. V was clipped by 5 bases and J by 2 bases, with 19 bases between them. The CDR3 protein is CASSPRGGHTPYNEQFF. As DNA, the CDR3 is TGTGCCAGCAGCCCGCGGGGCGGACACACCCCCTACAATGAGCAGTTCTTC.

This clone qualifies as medium-sized. The gene calls are TRBV18 and TRBJ1-2; no firm D call. Germline V lookup: CDR1 KGHSH, CDR2 LQKENI. This CDR3 contains 14 residues. V was clipped by 2 bases and J by 5 bases, with 12 bases between them. The CDR3 nucleotides are TGTGCCAGCTCACCAGAGACACACCAATATGGCTACACCTTC. It is translated as CASSPETHQYGYTF. The full variable domain, with the rest looked up from reference TRBV18 and TRBJ1-2, is NAGVMQNPRHLVRRRGQEARLRCSPMKGHSHVYWYRQLPEEGLKFMVYLQKENIIDESGMPKERFSAEFPKEGPSILRIQQVVRGDSAAYFCASSPETHQYGYTFGSGTRLTVV.

V and J are TRBV28 and TRBJ1-1; possibly TRBD1 for D (5 bases). The CDR3 length is 14 residues. CDR1 MDHEN and CDR2 SYDVKM come from the germline V gene. V was trimmed by 4 bases and J by 0 bases, leaving 9 bases between them. This CDR3 reads CASSSGGLNTEAFF. The CDR3 nucleotides read TGTGCCAGCAGTTCCGGGGGACTGAACACTGAAGCTTTCTTT.

The V gene is TRBV7-9, the J gene TRBJ1-5, with D possibly TRBD1 on 5 matching bases. V was clipped by 1 base and J by 4 bases, with 5 bases between them. The length of the CDR3 is 13 residues. CDR1 is SEHNR, CDR2 FQNEAQ, per germline (reference sequence). The CDR3 coding sequence is TGTGCCAGCAGCTTAGACAGGAATCAGCCCCAGCATTTT. It is translated as CASSLDRNQPQHF.

This chain links TRBV5-6 with TRBJ1-1; unclear D gene. The germline V gene encodes CDR1 SGHDT and CDR2 YYEEEE. The V gene lost 4 bases and the J gene lost 0 bases, with 13 bases spanning the gap. The CDR3 totals 15 residues. CDR3 sequence reads: CASSEEAPMNTEAFF. CDR3 in DNA: TGTGCCAGCAGCGAGGAGGCACCTATGAACACTGAAGCTTTCTTT.

The chain carries TRBV9 and TRBJ2-3; 11 nucleotides align to TRBD2. J gave up 2 bases and V 4 bases, and 9 bases lay outside the gene matches. The CDR3 covers 17 residues. CDR1 and CDR2 (germline): SGDLS, YYNGEE. The CDR3 region is CASSHRSGRAFTDTQYF. CDR3 DNA sequence: TGTGCCAGCAGCCATCGTAGCGGGAGGGCCTTCACAGATACGCAGTATTTT.

The chain combines TRBV29-1 with TRBJ1-2; 9 nucleotides match TRBD1. Trimming removed 5 bases from V and 8 bases from J; junction bases left unmatched: 3. Germline V gene sequence: CDR1 SQVTM, CDR2 ANQGSEA. CDR3 length: 11 residues. The CDR3, as DNA: TGCAGCGTTTACAGGGGGCTCGGCTACACCTTC. Translating it yields CSVYRGLGYTF.

This sequence joins TRBV7-6 and TRBJ2-5, with 10 nucleotides matching TRBD2. Germline loops: CDR1 SGHVS, CDR2 FNYEAQ. With V trimmed by 4 bases and J by 5 bases, 13 bases remained unmatched. The length of the CDR3 is 17 residues. The CDR3 DNA follows: TGTGCCAGCAGCTCCTCTCTAGCGGGAGCTATTTTGGAGACCCAGTACTTC. Amino acids: CASSSSLAGAILETQYF. The complete variable domain, with remaining parts taken from reference TRBV7-6 and TRBJ2-5, reads GAGVSQSPRYKVTKRGQDVALRCDPISGHVSLYWYRQALGQGPEFLTYFNYEAQQDKSGLPNDRFSAERPEGSISTLTIQRTEQRDSAMYRCASSSSLAGAILETQYFGPGTRLLVL.

This chain links TRBV28 with TRBJ2-7, with D perhaps TRBD2 (5 bases). The CDR3 has 17 residues. Germline V gene data show CDR1 as MDHEN and CDR2 as SYDVKM. The V and J ends lost 5 bases and 0 bases respectively, with 20 bases between them. CDR3 coding DNA: TGTGCCAGCAGTCCCGACCCTGTCGGGAAGAGCTCCTACGAGCAGTACGTC. Protein: CASSPDPVGKSSYEQYV.

V usage is TRBV7-6 and J usage is TRBJ1-2; D might be TRBD1 (5 bases). The length of the CDR3 is 13 residues. From germline, CDR1 is SGHVS and CDR2 FNYEAQ. V dropped 8 bases and J dropped 4 bases, with 14 bases sitting between them. Written as DNA, the CDR3 is TGTGCCAGCGGGCGGGGGGTGAGCTATGGCTACACCTTC. It encodes CASGRGVSYGYTF. The full variable domain, its missing parts supplied by reference TRBV7-6 and TRBJ1-2, is GAGVSQSPRYKVTKRGQDVALRCDPISGHVSLYWYRQALGQGPEFLTYFNYEAQQDKSGLPNDRFSAERPEGSISTLTIQRTEQRDSAMYRCASGRGVSYGYTFGSGTRLTVV.

The chain has TRBV10-3 and TRBJ2-1; 8 positions match TRBD2. With V trimmed by 7 bases and J by 5 bases, 7 bases remained unmatched. The CDR3 covers 14 residues. From germline, CDR1 is ENHRY and CDR2 SYGVKD. CDR3 in amino acids: CAITGGGLHNEQFF. CDR3 DNA: TGTGCCATCACCGGGGGGGGGCTCCACAATGAGCAGTTCTTC.

V usage is TRBV6-5 and J usage is TRBJ2-7, with 9 bases that match TRBD1. The V gene's germline CDR1 is MNHEY and CDR2 SVGAGI. Unmatched junction bases numbered 5, after V lost 5 bases and J lost 3 bases. The length of the CDR3 is 14 residues. In DNA form, the CDR3 reads TGTGCCAGCAGTCCCAAGACAGGGGGCTACGAGCAGTACTTC. Translation: CASSPKTGGYEQYF.